These T cell receptor beta chains were read from a single sample in a study of molecular identifiers for immune sequencing clone quantification. TCRdb independently ran MiXCR on the PCR reads; one entry per CDR3 protein. Of just under 650,000 distinct CDR3 sequences listed, about 20% were seen once; the top ten hold roughly 0.85%. The sample taken for sequencing was naive CD8+ T cells from blood, with Jurkat cell RNA spiked in. All receptors derive from a human donor in good health. Some libraries in this study had Jurkat cell RNA spiked in. The CDR3 runs from the conserved cysteine through the conserved F or W. The order of the fields is clone size, V gene, J gene, D gene, CDR3 DNA, CDR3 protein. D genes are given only for firm matches. Rows may omit the clone size; those that give it use once, few, many or a size class.

size: many; V: TRBV5-6; J: TRBJ2-7; D: TRBD1; DNA: TGTGCCAGCAGCGGGCCGCAGGGACAGGCATACGAGCAGTACTTC; CDR3: CASSGPQGQAYEQYF
size: many; V: TRBV9; J: TRBJ2-3; D: TRBD2; DNA: TGTGCCAGCAGCTTGAGCGGGAGTTGGTCAGATACGCAGTATTTT; CDR3: CASSLSGSWSDTQYF
size: -; V: TRBV12-5; J: TRBJ2-1; D: TRBD1; DNA: TGTGCTAGTGGTAGCCAAACAGGGGGCGTTAGGGACGGTGGGCAGTTCTTC; CDR3: CASGSQTGGVRDGGQFF
size: -; V: TRBV3-1; J: TRBJ1-2; D: -; DNA: TGTGCCAGCAGCCAAGAAGTGTCAGACTATGGCTACACCTTC; CDR3: CASSQEVSDYGYTF
size: many; V: TRBV5-1; J: TRBJ1-1; D: TRBD1; DNA: TGCGCCAGCAGCTTGGACAGGGGGCAAACTGAAGCTTTCTTT; CDR3: CASSLDRGQTEAFF
size: many; V: TRBV6-6; J: TRBJ2-7; D: -; DNA: TGTGCCAGCAGTTGGGGACGGGGAGGCTACGAGCAGTACTTC; CDR3: CASSWGRGGYEQYF
size: -; V: TRBV9; J: TRBJ2-1; D: -; DNA: TGTGCCAGCAGCGCCGACTTGGGTTCCTACAATGAGCAGTTCTTC; CDR3: CASSADLGSYNEQFF
size: -; V: TRBV20-1; J: TRBJ2-7; D: TRBD1; DNA: TGCAGTGCCAGAGACAAGGGGACAGCGACCTACGAGCAGTACTTC; CDR3: CSARDKGTATYEQYF
size: few; V: TRBV9; J: TRBJ2-5; D: TRBD2; DNA: TGTGCCAGCAGCCCTCGGACTAGCGGGGGGCAACAAGAGACCCAGTACTTC; CDR3: CASSPRTSGGQQETQYF
size: -; V: TRBV9; J: TRBJ2-5; D: TRBD1; DNA: TGTGCCAGCAGGGGACAGGGGGCCCAACAGACCCAGTACTTC; CDR3: CASRGQGAQQTQYF
size: many; V: TRBV20-1; J: TRBJ2-3; D: TRBD2; DNA: TGCAGTGCGCCGACTAGCGGGAGGACCCTACGCACAGATACGCAGTATTTT; CDR3: CSAPTSGRTLRTDTQYF
size: -; V: TRBV5-6; J: TRBJ2-3; D: -; DNA: TGTGCCAGCAGGTTCCCAGGAGGCCATACGCAGTATTTT; CDR3: CASRFPGGHTQYF
size: -; V: TRBV2; J: TRBJ2-7; D: -; DNA: TGTGCCAGCAGTCCCATGAGGGGGTCACCCTACGAGCAGTACTTC; CDR3: CASSPMRGSPYEQYF
size: many; V: TRBV20-1; J: TRBJ2-7; D: TRBD2; DNA: TGCAGTGCTAGAGTCGGGACTAGCGGAACCTACGAGCAGTACTTC; CDR3: CSARVGTSGTYEQYF
size: -; V: TRBV27; J: TRBJ2-7; D: TRBD2; DNA: TGTGCCAGCAGTTTATCTCGACTAGCTGGTTTCCACGAGCAGTACTTC; CDR3: CASSLSRLAGFHEQYF
size: many; V: TRBV7-2; J: TRBJ2-7; D: TRBD2; DNA: TGTGCCAGCAGCACCGGACTAGCGGGCCCCTACGAGCAGTACTTC; CDR3: CASSTGLAGPYEQYF
size: many; V: TRBV21-1; J: TRBJ2-7; D: -; DNA: TGTGCGAGGCGTCCCACACGAGGCTCCGAGGGGTACGAGCAGTACTTC; CDR3: CARRPTRGSEGYEQYF